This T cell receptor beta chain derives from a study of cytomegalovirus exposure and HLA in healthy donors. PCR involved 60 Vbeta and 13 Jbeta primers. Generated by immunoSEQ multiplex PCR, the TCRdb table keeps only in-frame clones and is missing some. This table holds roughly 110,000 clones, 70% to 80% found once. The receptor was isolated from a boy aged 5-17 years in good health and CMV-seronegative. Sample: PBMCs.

DNA for the CDR3: TGTGCCAGCAGTTTCGGGGACAGGAACACTGAAGCTTTCTTT. Its protein is CASSFGDRNTEAFF. The rearrangement uses TRBV28 and TRBJ1-1, with 7 bases fitting TRBD1. The germline V gene has CDR1 MDHEN and CDR2 SYDVKM. The CDR3 consists of 14 residues. After removal of 3 bases from V and 1 base from J, the junction contained 2 bases not matched to a gene.